This is a list of T cell receptor beta chains from one sample in a study of T cell changes during pregnancy in multiple sclerosis. Assay used: immunoSEQ multiplex PCR; TCRdb lists only in-frame clones, some missing. The top ten clones hold just over 0.55% of a sample with about 36,000 clones, 88% of them seen once. This material consisted of CD4+ T cells from peripheral blood mononuclear cells, taken in the first trimester of pregnancy. These TCRs come from a female donor with multiple sclerosis, enrolled in a pregnancy study. The CDR3 runs from the conserved cysteine through the conserved F or W. D genes are given only for firm matches. Some rows mark clone size as missing; the rest say once, few, many or name a class of expanded clone.

>-|TRBJ1-2|once|TRBV5-4
TGTGCCAGCAGTCGGAGGGGAGCTAACTATGGCTACACCTTC
CASSRRGANYGYTF
>-|TRBJ2-1|-|TRBV14
TGTGCCAGCAGCCAAGATCTCGGACAGCGGCAGTTCTTC
CASSQDLGQRQFF
>TRBD1|TRBJ1-2|-|TRBV25-1
TGTGCCAGCAGTGCGGACAGGGGAGGCTACACCTTC
CASSADRGGYTF
>-|TRBJ2-5|-|TRBV4-2
TGTGCCAGCAGCCCGTCGGGGGAGACCCAGTACTTC
CASSPSGETQYF
>TRBD2|TRBJ2-7|-|TRBV11-2
TGTGCCAGCAGCTTCGGACTAGCGGGGAACGAGCAGTACTTC
CASSFGLAGNEQYF
>TRBD2|TRBJ2-1|once|TRBV4-2
TGTGCCAGCAGCCAAGGGGGGGGTAGCGGGGGGAATGAGCAGTTCTTC
CASSQGGGSGGNEQFF
>-|TRBJ2-1|-|TRBV7-2
TGTGCCAGCAGCTTAACCGACATAACTGGCGATGAGCAGTTCTTC
CASSLTDITGDEQFF
>-|TRBJ2-5|-|TRBV7-2
TGTGCCAGCAGCTTAGGCTGGGGAGGCCAAGAGACCCAGTACTTC
CASSLGWGGQETQYF
>-|TRBJ1-2|medium-sized|TRBV19
TGTGCCAGTAGTCAGGGGCGAAACTATGGCTACACCTTC
CASSQGRNYGYTF
>-|TRBJ1-6|-|TRBV2
TGTGCCAGCAGTGAGGCCCGCTATAATTCACCCCTCCACTTT
CASSEARYNSPLHF
>-|TRBJ1-3|once|TRBV6-1
TGTGCCAGCAGTGAAGGTTTCAGGGTCTCTGGAAACACCATATATTTT
CASSEGFRVSGNTIYF
>-|TRBJ2-1|-|TRBV30
TGTGCGTTTACCGGGGGGCTAGGATCCTACAATGAGCAGTTCTTC
CAFTGGLGSYNEQFF
>TRBD1|TRBJ1-1|-|TRBV27
TGTGCCAGCAGTTTATACTCCCCAGGGGGCACTGAAGCTTTCTTT
CASSLYSPGGTEAFF
>-|TRBJ2-7|once|TRBV28
TGTGCCAGCAGACCCAGCGGGTCAAGCTCCTACGAGCAGTACTTC
CASRPSGSSSYEQYF
>TRBD2|TRBJ2-3|-|TRBV19
TGTGCCAGTAGTAAGGGACTAGCGAGCACAGATACGCAGTATTTT
CASSKGLASTDTQYF
>TRBD1|TRBJ1-6|-|TRBV5-1
TGCGCCAGCAGCTTCGGACAGGGCGATTCACCCCTCCACTTT
CASSFGQGDSPLHF
>-|TRBJ2-1|-|TRBV21-1
TGTGCCAGAGGGGCGGGGGGGAGCTCCTACAATGAGCAGTTCTTC
CARGAGGSSYNEQFF
>TRBD1|TRBJ2-7|-|TRBV2
TGTGCCAGCAGTGTGGTCGACAGGGGCCACGAGCAGTACTTC
CASSVVDRGHEQYF
>TRBD1|TRBJ1-1|-|TRBV6-1
TGTGCCAGCACGTCTGGTGTACAGGGGATTGTAGCTTTCTTT
CASTSGVQGIVAFF
>-|TRBJ2-7|-|TRBV19
TGTGCCAGTAGTATATCAGGGGACTACTACGAGCAGTACTTC
CASSISGDYYEQYF
>-|TRBJ2-7|-|TRBV7-9
TGTGCCAGCAGCCCAACAGGGAGCTCCTACGAGCAGTACTTC
CASSPTGSSYEQYF
>-|TRBJ2-7|-|TRBV5-5
TGTGCCAGCAGCTTGGCGGGGGACAGCTCCTACGAGCAGTACTTC
CASSLAGDSSYEQYF
>-|TRBJ1-1|-|TRBV5-1
TGCGCCAGCAGCTTGGTTGGGGGCCGGGGCACTGAAGCTTTCTTT
CASSLVGGRGTEAFF
>TRBD2|TRBJ2-1|-|TRBV6-1
TGTGCCAGCAGTGAAGAAGGCGGGAGATGGGATGAGCAGTTCTTC
CASSEEGGRWDEQFF
>TRBD2|TRBJ2-7|-|TRBV19
TGTGCCAGTACCGAGAATGGACTAGCGGGCCACGAGCAGTACTTC
CASTENGLAGHEQYF
>TRBD1|TRBJ1-2|-|TRBV27
TGTGCCAGCAAGGAGGGACAGGGGACTCCTTCTAACTATGGCTACACCTTC
CASKEGQGTPSNYGYTF
>TRBD2|TRBJ2-1|-|TRBV7-3
TGTGCCAGCAGCACGACTAGCGTCTCCTACAATGAGCAGTTCTTC
CASSTTSVSYNEQFF
>TRBD1|TRBJ2-5|-|TRBV2
TGTGCCAGCAGTTACAGGGGCGCCCGCGAGACCCAGTACTTC
CASSYRGARETQYF
>TRBD2|TRBJ2-7|-|TRBV28
TGTGCCAGCAGTTTACTAGCGGGAGTGGCGGAGCAGTACTTC
CASSLLAGVAEQYF
>TRBD1|TRBJ1-2|-|TRBV2
TGTGCCAGCAGTGAATTACAGGGGATGAGCTATGGCTACACCTTC
CASSELQGMSYGYTF
>TRBD2|TRBJ2-5|-|TRBV5-1
TGCGCCAGCAGCTTGAGTAGCGGGGCACAAGAGACCCAGTACTTC
CASSLSSGAQETQYF
>TRBD1|TRBJ1-5|once|TRBV19
TGTGCCAGTAGTATGGGTTCTGCGGGACAGACAAATCAGCCCCAGCATTTT
CASSMGSAGQTNQPQHF
>-|TRBJ1-3|-|TRBV9
TGTGCCAGCAGCGTAGGGATAGCATTAACTACCGGAAACACCATATATTTT
CASSVGIALTTGNTIYF
>-|TRBJ2-5|-|TRBV5-1
TGCGCCAGCAGCTTGACCGGGGTCATGGTGGCCCAGTACTTC
CASSLTGVMVAQYF
>TRBD1|TRBJ1-3|-|TRBV28
TGTGCCAGTAGGACAGGGGGCAGGGGAAACACCATATATTTT
CASRTGGRGNTIYF
>-|TRBJ1-5|-|TRBV14
TGTGCCAGCAGCCAAGGGACAGCTGATAGCAATCAGCCCCAGCATTTT
CASSQGTADSNQPQHF
>-|TRBJ2-2|-|TRBV28
TGTGCCAGCATCGCCCCGGGACACCCGAACACCGGGGAGCTGTTTTTT
CASIAPGHPNTGELFF
>-|TRBJ1-6|-|TRBV2
TGTGCCAGCAGTGAATCCAGCTCCTATAATTCACCCCTCCACTTT
CASSESSSYNSPLHF
>TRBD1|TRBJ1-2|-|TRBV10-3
TGTGCCATCAGACCCGACAGGGTAAGCTATGGCTACACCTTC
CAIRPDRVSYGYTF
>-|TRBJ2-7|-|TRBV5-3
TGTGCCAGAAGCTTGGTCTTCGACACGTCCTACGAGCAGTACTTC
CARSLVFDTSYEQYF
>TRBD1|TRBJ2-3|once|TRBV7-2
TGTGCCAGCAGCTTGGACAGGGGGCAAGATACGCAGTATTTT
CASSLDRGQDTQYF
>TRBD2|TRBJ2-7|-|TRBV7-2
TGTGCCAGCAGCTTCGGGGGGGATCACTCCTACGAGCAGTACTTC
CASSFGGDHSYEQYF
>-|TRBJ1-4|-|TRBV5-1
TGCGCCAGCAGCTTGGTCCCACCGGGGGCAACTAATGAAAAACTGTTTTTT
CASSLVPPGATNEKLFF
>TRBD2|TRBJ2-1|-|TRBV5-4
TGTGCCAGCAGCAGCGGGGGCTACAATGAGCAGTTCTTC
CASSSGGYNEQFF
>-|TRBJ1-1|-|TRBV9
TGTGCCAGCAGCGTGGGGGACTTAGAGAACACTGAAGCTTTCTTT
CASSVGDLENTEAFF
>-|TRBJ2-1|-|TRBV19
TGTGCCAGTAGTATAGTAAGCAGGGCAGGCAATGAGCAGTTCTTC
CASSIVSRAGNEQFF
>TRBD2|TRBJ2-5|once|TRBV6-1
TGTGCCAGTGGACTAGCGGCGCAGGGGGGGACCCAGTACTTC
CASGLAAQGGTQYF
>-|TRBJ2-1|-|TRBV19
TGTGCCAGTAGTAGAACGGGGAGCTCCTACAATGAGCAGTTCTTC
CASSRTGSSYNEQFF
>TRBD2|TRBJ2-2|-|TRBV27
TGTGCCAGCAGCCCGACTAGCGGGGATAACACCGGGGAGCTGTTTTTT
CASSPTSGDNTGELFF
>-|TRBJ1-6|-|TRBV5-1
TGCGCCAGCAGCTTGGAGGAGGATTCACCCCTCCACTTT
CASSLEEDSPLHF
>-|TRBJ2-3|once|TRBV28
TGTGCCAGCAATCCCACCGGGGAACGGCTTAGCACAGATACGCAGTATTTT
CASNPTGERLSTDTQYF
>-|TRBJ2-5|few|TRBV5-4
TGTGCCAGCAGCTTGCAGGGGATAGAGACCCAGTACTTC
CASSLQGIETQYF